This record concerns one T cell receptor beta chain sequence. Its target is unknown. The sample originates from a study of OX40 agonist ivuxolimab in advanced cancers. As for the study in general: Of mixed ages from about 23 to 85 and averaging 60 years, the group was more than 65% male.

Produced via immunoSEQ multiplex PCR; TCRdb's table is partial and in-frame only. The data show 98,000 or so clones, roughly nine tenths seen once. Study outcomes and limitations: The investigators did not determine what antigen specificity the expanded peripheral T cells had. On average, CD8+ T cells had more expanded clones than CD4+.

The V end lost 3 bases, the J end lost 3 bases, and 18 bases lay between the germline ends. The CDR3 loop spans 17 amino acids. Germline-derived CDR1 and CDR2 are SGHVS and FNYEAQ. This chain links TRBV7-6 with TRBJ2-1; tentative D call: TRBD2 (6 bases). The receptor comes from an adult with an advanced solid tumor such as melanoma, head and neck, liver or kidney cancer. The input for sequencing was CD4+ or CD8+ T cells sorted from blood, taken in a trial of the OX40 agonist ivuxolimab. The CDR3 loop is CASSLDGTLKGYNEQFF. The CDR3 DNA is TGTGCCAGCAGCTTGGATGGGACTCTGAAAGGCTACAATGAGCAGTTCTTC.